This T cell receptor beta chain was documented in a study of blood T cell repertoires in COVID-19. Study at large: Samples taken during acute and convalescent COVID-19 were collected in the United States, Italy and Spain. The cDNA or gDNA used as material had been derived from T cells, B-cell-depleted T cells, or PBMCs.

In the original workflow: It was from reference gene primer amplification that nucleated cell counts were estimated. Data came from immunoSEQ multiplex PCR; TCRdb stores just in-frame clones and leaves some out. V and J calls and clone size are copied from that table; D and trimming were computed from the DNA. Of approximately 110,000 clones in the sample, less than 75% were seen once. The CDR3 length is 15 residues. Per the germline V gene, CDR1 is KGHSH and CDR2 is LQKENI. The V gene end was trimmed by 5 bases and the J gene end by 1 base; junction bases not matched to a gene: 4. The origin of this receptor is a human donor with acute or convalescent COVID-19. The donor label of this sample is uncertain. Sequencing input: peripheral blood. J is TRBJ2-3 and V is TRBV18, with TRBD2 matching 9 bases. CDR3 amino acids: CASSDSGGRTDTQYF. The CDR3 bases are TGTGCCAGCTCAGATAGCGGGGGCCGCACAGATACGCAGTATTTT.